This T cell receptor (beta chain) was obtained from a study of T cells in Graves' hyperthyroidism and ophthalmopathy. Germline V gives CDR1 MNHEY, CDR2 SMNVEV (reference sequence). The length of the CDR3 is 11 residues. Amplification targeted TCR beta CDR3 regions from RNA transcripts. Researchers ran a first-round RT-PCR on the TCR CDR3 using the HTBI primer set. A single record per CDR3 protein comes from TCRdb applying MiXCR to the multiplex PCR reads. The data show about 640,000 distinct CDR3 sequences, with more than 20% seen just once and over 30% held by the top ten. Out of 10 ml of fresh peripheral blood came the PBMCs. As concerns this clonotype: A much larger clone differs from this one at a single base, so this may be a read error.

The chain has TRBV27 and TRBJ2-7, with 9 bases fitting TRBD2. The TCR was taken from a man younger than 40 with Graves' ophthalmopathy. Specimen: blood. The CDR3 bases are TGTACCAGGACTAGCGCGTACGAGCAGTACTTC. Translating gives CTRTSAYEQYF.